The clone carrying this T cell receptor (beta chain) was detected only once. This CDR3 spans 14 amino acids. J gave up 6 bases and V 4 bases, and 5 bases lay outside the gene matches. Germline CDR1 reads MDHEN; CDR2 reads SYDVKM. This record comes from a study of blood T cell repertoires in COVID-19. Across the study: Samples of COVID-19 (acute and convalescent) were obtained from the United States, Italy and Spain. From T cells, B-cell-depleted T cells, or PBMCs came the material, which was cDNA or gDNA.

Per the original methods: Amplifying reference gene primers gave estimates of nucleated cell counts. The method was immunoSEQ multiplex PCR; TCRdb's version includes in-frame clones alone and lacks a portion of them. V and J calls and clone size are given by that table; D and trimming were obtained from the DNA. The sample consists of some 350,000 clones, roughly nine tenths of them appearing once. A Seattle source enrolled patients during active infection and followed them longitudinally. Material: peripheral blood. J is TRBJ1-1 and V is TRBV28; 10 nucleotides match TRBD1. This clonotype originated in a woman in her twenties or thirties with COVID-19, enrolled during active disease. CDR3 sequence (DNA): TGTGCCAGCAGTTCCGGACAGGGGGGGGCTGAAGCTTTCTTT. Its translation is CASSSGQGGAEAFF.